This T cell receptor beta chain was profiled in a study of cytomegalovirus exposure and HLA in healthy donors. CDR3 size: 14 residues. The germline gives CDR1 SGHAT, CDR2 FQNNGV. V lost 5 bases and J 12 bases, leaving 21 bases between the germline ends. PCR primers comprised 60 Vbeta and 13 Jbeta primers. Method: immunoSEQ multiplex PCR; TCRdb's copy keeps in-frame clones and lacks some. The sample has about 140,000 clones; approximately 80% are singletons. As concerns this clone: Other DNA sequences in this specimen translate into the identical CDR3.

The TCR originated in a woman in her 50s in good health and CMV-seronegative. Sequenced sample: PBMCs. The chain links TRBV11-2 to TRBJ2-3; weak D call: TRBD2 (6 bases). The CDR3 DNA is TGTGCCAGCAGCCGCGAGCGGATCCGAGGGACTCAGTATTTT. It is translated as CASSRERIRGTQYF.